The T cell receptor (beta chain) described here comes from a study of blood T cell repertoires in COVID-19. Study-level background: Researchers got acute and convalescent COVID-19 samples from the United States, Italy and Spain. Sample material is recorded as cDNA or gDNA derived from T cells, B-cell-depleted T cells, or PBMCs.

This CDR3 region has 13 residues. Germline V gene lookup returns CDR1 KGHDR and CDR2 SFDVKD. Trimming cost V 4 bases and J 7 bases, with 7 bases left between them. Enrollment of patients from Seattle took place during active infection, with longitudinal follow-up. Method: immunoSEQ multiplex PCR; TCRdb's copy keeps in-frame clones and lacks some. Here the sample spans 400,000 to 450,000 clones, approximately 90% being singletons. This clonotype was sampled from a woman between 45 and 65 years old with COVID-19, enrolled during active disease. The V and J genes are TRBV24-1 and TRBJ1-6; tentatively, D is TRBD1 (5 bases). The material sequenced was peripheral blood. CDR3 DNA sequence: TGTGCCACCAGTGAGACAGCCAATTCACCCCTCCACTTT. This gives the protein CATSETANSPLHF.